This is a list of T cell receptor beta chains from one sample in a study of sequential checkpoint blockade in melanoma. Here immunoSEQ multiplex PCR was the method, and the copy in TCRdb shows in-frame clones only, minus some. This sample has around 11,000 clones, with nearly 70% found just once. This material consisted of CD8+ T cells sorted from blood (inferred from file names), taken from a patient given nivolumab and ipilimumab in sequence. These receptors all stem from a human donor with melanoma. CDR3s include the opening cysteine and the closing phenylalanine or tryptophan. Fields, in order: CDR3 protein, V gene, J gene.

cdr3_aa: CASSRAADGNNQPQHF
v_call: TRBV4-2
j_call: TRBJ1-5

cdr3_aa: CASSLMTGGSNQPQHF
v_call: TRBV5-6
j_call: TRBJ1-5

cdr3_aa: CASSFGRYRSYEQYF
v_call: TRBV7-2
j_call: TRBJ2-7

cdr3_aa: CASSPGGGWDEKLFF
v_call: TRBV6-6
j_call: TRBJ1-4

cdr3_aa: CASSPRQSTDTQYF
v_call: TRBV18
j_call: TRBJ2-3

cdr3_aa: CASSPNRGTEAFF
v_call: TRBV7-6
j_call: TRBJ1-1

cdr3_aa: CASSSGGFYEQYF
v_call: TRBV7-9
j_call: TRBJ2-7

cdr3_aa: CASSGRGSYEQYF
v_call: TRBV25-1
j_call: TRBJ2-7

cdr3_aa: CASSTGTVTYEQYF
v_call: TRBV6-5
j_call: TRBJ2-7

cdr3_aa: CASSYASGADTQYF
v_call: TRBV6-5
j_call: TRBJ2-3

cdr3_aa: CASSMETGGYGYTF
v_call: TRBV5-1
j_call: TRBJ1-2

cdr3_aa: CAYHLQGYEQYF
v_call: TRBV2
j_call: TRBJ2-7

cdr3_aa: CASRREGAEGEKLFF
v_call: TRBV2
j_call: TRBJ1-4

cdr3_aa: CSVGLTGSNYGYTF
v_call: TRBV29-1
j_call: TRBJ1-2

cdr3_aa: CASSFRTGWNEKLFF
v_call: TRBV14
j_call: TRBJ1-4

cdr3_aa: CASSSMNTEAFF
v_call: TRBV2
j_call: TRBJ1-1

cdr3_aa: CASSLRTTQDRSLYF
v_call: TRBV7-9
j_call: TRBJ2-3

cdr3_aa: CASSEWVQGPLSYEQYF
v_call: TRBV25-1
j_call: TRBJ2-7

cdr3_aa: CASSLGQGYYNEQFF
v_call: TRBV7-9
j_call: TRBJ2-1

cdr3_aa: CASSSRDRRSYEQYF
v_call: TRBV18
j_call: TRBJ2-7

cdr3_aa: CASSPDRAIYNEQFF
v_call: TRBV2
j_call: TRBJ2-1

cdr3_aa: CASSPLGTGELFF
v_call: TRBV6-5
j_call: TRBJ2-2

cdr3_aa: CASSLSIRGRQLHEQFF
v_call: TRBV27
j_call: TRBJ2-1